This record concerns one T cell receptor beta chain sequence. The antigen is undetermined. The data were obtained in a study of beta chain features in type 1 diabetes. The CDR3 is 15 amino acids. V lost 4 bases and J lost 8; bases outside the gene matches: 9. Germline CDR1 and CDR2: SGHDN and FVKESK. Each of the CD4+ naive, central memory, regulatory and stem cell-like memory populations was sorted via CD45RO/CCR7/CD25/CD127/CD95/CD27. Reverse transcribing all isolated RNA meant expressed TCRB transcripts were sequenced. Some clones are missing from TCRdb's copy, which holds only in-frame ones; the method was immunoSEQ multiplex PCR. This sample has 240,000 or so clones, with roughly two thirds found just once. Overall study results and limits: Insertions were fewer and deletions more numerous at VDJ junctions in type 1 diabetes patients.

The receptor's source is a young man in good health. This chain connects TRBV14 to TRBJ2-7, with TRBD2 matching over 12 bases. Material for sequencing was naive CD4+ T cells from blood. The CDR3 region is CASSRRTSGTTKQYF. The CDR3 DNA follows: TGTGCCAGCAGCCGTCGGACTAGCGGGACTACGAAGCAGTACTTC.